The entry below describes one T cell receptor (beta chain). The record originates from a study of blood T cell repertoires in COVID-19. This CDR3 comprises 14 residues. V dropped 5 bases and J dropped 8 bases, with 19 bases sitting between them. Germline V gene lookup returns CDR1 SGHNT and CDR2 YYREEE (reference sequence). Using immunoSEQ multiplex PCR, the repertoire was profiled, and TCRdb retains in-frame clones only, with some absent. The table lists 110,000 to 150,000 clones, 70% to 90% of them singletons. The chain has TRBV5-4 and TRBJ1-2, with no clear D. The receptor was isolated from a woman older than 75 with acute or convalescent COVID-19. Material for sequencing was peripheral blood. CDR3 nucleotides: TGTGCCAGCAGTGGTGGGTACCGCGGAGGGGGCTACACCTTC. Translating gives CASSGGYRGGGYTF.